The sequence of this T cell receptor (beta chain) was determined in a study of blood T cell repertoires in COVID-19 (dated by TCRdb to between 2020 and 2021). Background for the entire study: The collaborator samples originated in the United States, Italy and Spain and spanned the acute and convalescent phases of COVID-19. The samples were drawn from the first 160 participants of the ongoing ImmuneRACE study and from 1,254 subjects provided by 6 global collaborators. Where available, HLA class I and class II types were taken from metadata supplied by the sample provider and were not determined by assay-based typing. The repertoires were released in a freely available public database meant as a resource for research on the immune response to SARS-CoV-2. The material from the prospective study consisted of cDNA or gDNA derived from T cells, B-cell-depleted T cells, or PBMCs. Subjects who had been exposed to COVID-19, were actively infected with it, or had recovered from it provided the deeply sampled blood TCRbeta repertoires that made up the dataset. Nearly every sample came with metadata listing a de-identified subject ID, COVID-19 status, age in years and sex. What the study reported, not specific to this receptor: How much clinical and demographic metadata was included differed by source and by participant, and the metadata was provided uncurated.

V drops 2 bases and J drops 8 bases, leaving 18 bases in between. The CDR3 goes from the cysteine to the phenylalanine over 15 residues. Solely the CDR3 DNA is kept, with 45 bases framed from the first base. CDR1 and CDR2 are drawn from the germline V gene: MNHEY, SVGAGI. Each collaborating institution followed its own protocols to collect whole blood in K2EDTA tubes. For TCRbeta analysis, collaborators shipped samples in one of three forms: frozen whole blood, isolated PBMCs, or DNA extracted from either of those sample types. The immunoSEQ Assay, a bias-controlled multiplex PCR, was used to amplify TCRbeta CDR3 regions from genomic DNA. The original methods were these. Within the assay, amplification of reference gene primers was used to estimate how many nucleated cells each sample contained. Sequence reads were collapsed and filtered to measure the absolute abundance of every unique TCRbeta CDR3 rearrangement. For each sample, productive Simpson clonality was calculated as the square root of Simpson's diversity index over productive rearrangements. Entries here come from immuneACCESS through TCRdb and include only in-frame sequences with V and J called. Some clones fail to appear in such tables; in the studies checked, an unresolved V gene covers under half of the shortfall, and the cause of the remainder is unknown. V, J and clone size are taken as reported in that table, and D and trimming were inferred from the DNA itself. Recorded for this sample are about 56,000 clones; about 90% of them occurred a single time. The ten largest clonotypes hold around 18% of the sample.

As regards this clone: Its specific antigen is unknown. Base qualities are not provided; no much larger clone lies one nucleotide away.

This TCR was recovered from a human donor in a cohort sampled during active COVID-19. Source material: peripheral blood. The rearrangement combines TRBV6-5 with TRBJ1-2; 6 matching bases give a weak D call of TRBD1. The CDR3: CASSYIGLQGYGYTF. The DNA reads as follows: TGTGCCAGCAGTTACATTGGTTTACAGGGTTACGGCTACACCTTC.